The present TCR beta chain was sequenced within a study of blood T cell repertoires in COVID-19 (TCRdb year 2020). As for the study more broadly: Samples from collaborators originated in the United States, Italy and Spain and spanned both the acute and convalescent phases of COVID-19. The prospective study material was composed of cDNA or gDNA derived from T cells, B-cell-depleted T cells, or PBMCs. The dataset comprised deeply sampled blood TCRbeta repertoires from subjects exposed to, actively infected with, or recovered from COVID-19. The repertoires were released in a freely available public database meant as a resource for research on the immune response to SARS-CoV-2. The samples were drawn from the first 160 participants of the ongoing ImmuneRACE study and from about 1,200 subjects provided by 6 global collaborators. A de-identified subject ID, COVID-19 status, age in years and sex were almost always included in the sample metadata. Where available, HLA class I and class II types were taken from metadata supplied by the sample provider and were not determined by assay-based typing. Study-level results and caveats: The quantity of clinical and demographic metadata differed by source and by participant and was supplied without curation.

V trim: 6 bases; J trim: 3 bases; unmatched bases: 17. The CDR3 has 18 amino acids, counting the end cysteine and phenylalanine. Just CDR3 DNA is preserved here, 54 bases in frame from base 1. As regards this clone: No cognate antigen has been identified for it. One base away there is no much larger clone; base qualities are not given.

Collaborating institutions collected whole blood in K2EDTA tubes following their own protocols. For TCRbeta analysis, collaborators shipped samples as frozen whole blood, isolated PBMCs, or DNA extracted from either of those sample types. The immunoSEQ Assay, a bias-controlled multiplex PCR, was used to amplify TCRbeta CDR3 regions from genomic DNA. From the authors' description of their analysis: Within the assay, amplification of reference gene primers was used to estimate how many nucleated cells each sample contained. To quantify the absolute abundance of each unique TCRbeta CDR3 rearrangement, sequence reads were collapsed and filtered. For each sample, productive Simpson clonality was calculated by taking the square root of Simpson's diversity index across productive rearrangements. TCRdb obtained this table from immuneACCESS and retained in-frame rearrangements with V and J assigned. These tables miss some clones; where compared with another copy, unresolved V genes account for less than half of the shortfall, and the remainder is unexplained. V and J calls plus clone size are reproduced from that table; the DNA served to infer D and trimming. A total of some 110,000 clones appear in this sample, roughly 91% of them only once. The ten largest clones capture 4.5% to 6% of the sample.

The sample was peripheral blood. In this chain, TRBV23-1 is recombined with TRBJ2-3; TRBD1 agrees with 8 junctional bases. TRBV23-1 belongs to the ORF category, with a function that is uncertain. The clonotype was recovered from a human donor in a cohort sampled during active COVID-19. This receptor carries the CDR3 CASSPGTGRPWRTDTQYF. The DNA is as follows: TGCGCCAGCAGCCCCGGGACAGGACGGCCGTGGCGGACAGATACGCAGTATTTT.